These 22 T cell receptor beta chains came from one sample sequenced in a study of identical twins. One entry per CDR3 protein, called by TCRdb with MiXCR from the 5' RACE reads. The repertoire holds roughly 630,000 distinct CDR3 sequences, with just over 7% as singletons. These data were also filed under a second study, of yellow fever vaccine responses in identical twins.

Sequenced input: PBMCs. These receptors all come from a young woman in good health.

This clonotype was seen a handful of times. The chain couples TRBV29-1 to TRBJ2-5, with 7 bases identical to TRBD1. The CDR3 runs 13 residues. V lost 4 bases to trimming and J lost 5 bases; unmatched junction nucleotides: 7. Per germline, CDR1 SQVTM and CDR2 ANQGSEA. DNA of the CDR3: TGCAGCGTTGGTCTTAGGGGGCTGGAGACCCAGTACTTC. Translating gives CSVGLRGLETQYF.

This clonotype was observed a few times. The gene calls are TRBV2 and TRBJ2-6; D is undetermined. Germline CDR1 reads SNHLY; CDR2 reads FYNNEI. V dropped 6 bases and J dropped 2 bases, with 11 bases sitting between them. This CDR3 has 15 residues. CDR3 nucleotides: TGTGCCAGCAGGGCGGACGCGGCTGGGGCCAACGTCCTGACTTTC. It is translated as CASRADAAGANVLTF. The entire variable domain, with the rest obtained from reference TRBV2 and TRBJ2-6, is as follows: EPEVTQTPSHQVTQMGQEVILRCVPISNHLYFYWYRQILGQKVEFLVSFYNNEISEKSEIFDDQFSVERPDGSNFTLKIRSTKLEDSAMYFCASRADAAGANVLTFGAGSRLTVL.

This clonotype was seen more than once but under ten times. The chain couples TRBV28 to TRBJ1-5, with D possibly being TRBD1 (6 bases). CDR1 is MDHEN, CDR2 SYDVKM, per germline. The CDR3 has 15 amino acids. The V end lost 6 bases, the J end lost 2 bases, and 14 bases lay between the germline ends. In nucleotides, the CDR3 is TGTGCCAGCAGAGGGGGGGGTTCGGGCAATCAGCCCCAGCATTTT. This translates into CASRGGGSGNQPQHF.

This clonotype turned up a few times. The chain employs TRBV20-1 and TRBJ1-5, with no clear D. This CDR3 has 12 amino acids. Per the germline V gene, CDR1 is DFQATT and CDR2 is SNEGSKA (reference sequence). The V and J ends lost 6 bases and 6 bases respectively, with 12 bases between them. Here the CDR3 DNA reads TGCAGTGCCCCAGCGGCGGGTCAGCCCCAGCATTTT. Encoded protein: CSAPAAGQPQHF.

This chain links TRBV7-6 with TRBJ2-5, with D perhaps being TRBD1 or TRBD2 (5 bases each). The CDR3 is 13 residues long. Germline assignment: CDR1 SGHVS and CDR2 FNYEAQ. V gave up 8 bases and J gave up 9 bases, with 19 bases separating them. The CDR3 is CASFSGTFEAQYF. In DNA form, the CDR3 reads TGTGCCAGCTTTTCAGGGACGTTTGAGGCCCAGTACTTC.

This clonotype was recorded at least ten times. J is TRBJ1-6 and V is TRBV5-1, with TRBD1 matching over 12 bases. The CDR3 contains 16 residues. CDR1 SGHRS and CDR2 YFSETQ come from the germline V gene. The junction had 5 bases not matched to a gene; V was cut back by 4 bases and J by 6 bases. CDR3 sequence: CASSKGTGGRNSPLHF. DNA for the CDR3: TGCGCCAGCAGCAAAGGGACAGGGGGCCGTAATTCACCCCTCCACTTT.

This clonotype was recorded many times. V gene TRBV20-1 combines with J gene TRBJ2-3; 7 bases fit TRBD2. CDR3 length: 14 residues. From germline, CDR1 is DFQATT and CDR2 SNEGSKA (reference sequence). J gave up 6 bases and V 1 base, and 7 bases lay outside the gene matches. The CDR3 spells CSARVAGVLDTQYF. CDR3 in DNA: TGCAGTGCTAGAGTAGCGGGTGTACTTGATACGCAGTATTTT.

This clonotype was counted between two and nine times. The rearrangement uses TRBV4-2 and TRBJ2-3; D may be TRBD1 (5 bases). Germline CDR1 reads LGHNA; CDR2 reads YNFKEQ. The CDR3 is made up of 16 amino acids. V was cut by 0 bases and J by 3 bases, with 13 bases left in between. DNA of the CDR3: TGTGCCAGCAGCCAAGATATAAGGGGTGTTACAGATACGCAGTATTTT. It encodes CASSQDIRGVTDTQYF.

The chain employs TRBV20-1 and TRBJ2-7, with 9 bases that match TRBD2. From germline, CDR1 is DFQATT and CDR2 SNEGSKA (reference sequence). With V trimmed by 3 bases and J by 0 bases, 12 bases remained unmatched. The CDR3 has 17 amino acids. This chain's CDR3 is CSASLAGARGSSYEQYF. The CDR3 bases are TGCAGTGCTAGTTTAGCGGGAGCTAGGGGTAGCTCCTACGAGCAGTACTTC.

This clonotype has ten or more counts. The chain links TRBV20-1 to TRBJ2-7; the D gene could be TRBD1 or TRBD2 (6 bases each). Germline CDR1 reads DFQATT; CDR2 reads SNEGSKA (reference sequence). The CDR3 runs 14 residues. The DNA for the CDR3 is TGTAGTGCTAGAGAGGGGGGCAGCTCCTACGAGCAGTACGTC. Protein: CSAREGGSSYEQYV.

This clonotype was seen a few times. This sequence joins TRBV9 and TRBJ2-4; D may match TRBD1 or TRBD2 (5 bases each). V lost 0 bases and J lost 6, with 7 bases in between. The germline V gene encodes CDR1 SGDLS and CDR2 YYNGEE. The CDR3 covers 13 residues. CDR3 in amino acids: CASSVGDGNIQYF. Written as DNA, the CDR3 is TGTGCCAGCAGCGTAGGGGACGGAAACATTCAGTACTTC.

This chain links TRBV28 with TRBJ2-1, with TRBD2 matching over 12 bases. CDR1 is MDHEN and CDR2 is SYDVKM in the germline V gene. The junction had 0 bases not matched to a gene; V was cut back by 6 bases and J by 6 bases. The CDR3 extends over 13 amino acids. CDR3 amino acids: CASRTSGSNEQFF. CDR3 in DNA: TGTGCCAGCAGGACTAGCGGGAGCAATGAGCAGTTCTTC.

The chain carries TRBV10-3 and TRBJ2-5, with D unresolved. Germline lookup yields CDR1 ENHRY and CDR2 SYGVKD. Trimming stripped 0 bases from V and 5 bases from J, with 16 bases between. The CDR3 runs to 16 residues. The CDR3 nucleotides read TGTGCCATCAGTGAGTCGATGGTGGTGATCGGGGAGACCCAGTACTTC. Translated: CAISESMVVIGETQYF.

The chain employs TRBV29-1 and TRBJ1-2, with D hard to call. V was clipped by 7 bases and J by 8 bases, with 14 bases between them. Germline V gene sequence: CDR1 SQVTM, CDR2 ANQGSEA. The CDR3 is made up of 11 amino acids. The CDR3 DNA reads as TGCAGCGCTTGGTCACGAGGAGGCTACACCTTC. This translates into CSAWSRGGYTF.

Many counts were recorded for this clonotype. The CDR3 DNA reads as TGTGCCAGCAGCCAAGTAGCGACTACCCTTGCATCCGGGGAGCTGTTTTTT. It specifies CASSQVATTLASGELFF. The chain is built from TRBV3-1 and TRBJ2-2; TRBD2 is a possible D gene (5 bases). The CDR3 loop spans 17 amino acids. V was cut by 1 base and J by 6 bases, with 18 bases left in between. CDR1 is LGHDT, CDR2 YNNKEL, per germline (reference sequence).

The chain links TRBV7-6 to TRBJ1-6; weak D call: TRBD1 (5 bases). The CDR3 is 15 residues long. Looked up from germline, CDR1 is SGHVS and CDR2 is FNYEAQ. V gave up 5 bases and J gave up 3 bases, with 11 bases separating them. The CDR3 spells CASSARVFYNSPLHF. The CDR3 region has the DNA TGTGCCAGCAGCGCCAGGGTATTCTATAATTCACCCCTCCACTTT.

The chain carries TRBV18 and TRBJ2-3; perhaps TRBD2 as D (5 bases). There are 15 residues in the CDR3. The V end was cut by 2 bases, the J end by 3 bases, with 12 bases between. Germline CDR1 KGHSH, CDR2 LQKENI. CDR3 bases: TGTGCCAGCTCACCATCCGGGATTCTAACAGATACGCAGTATTTT. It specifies CASSPSGILTDTQYF.

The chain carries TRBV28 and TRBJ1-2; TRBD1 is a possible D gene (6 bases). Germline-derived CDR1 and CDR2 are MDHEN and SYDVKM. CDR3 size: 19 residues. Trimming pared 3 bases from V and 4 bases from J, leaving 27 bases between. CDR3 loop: CASSFGGARLLLRVYGYTF. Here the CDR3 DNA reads TGTGCCAGCAGTTTTGGGGGGGCGCGGCTTCTTTTGAGGGTCTATGGCTACACCTTC.

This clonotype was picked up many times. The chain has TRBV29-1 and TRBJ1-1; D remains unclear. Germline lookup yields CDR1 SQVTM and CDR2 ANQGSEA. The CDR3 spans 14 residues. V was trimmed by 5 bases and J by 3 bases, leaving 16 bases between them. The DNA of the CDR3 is TGCAGCGTTCTACCCGGACGGAAGGACACTGAAGCTTTCTTT. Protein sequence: CSVLPGRKDTEAFF.

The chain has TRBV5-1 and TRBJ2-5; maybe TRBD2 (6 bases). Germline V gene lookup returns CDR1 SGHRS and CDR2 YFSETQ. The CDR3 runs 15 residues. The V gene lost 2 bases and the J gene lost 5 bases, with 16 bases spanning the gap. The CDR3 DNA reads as TGCGCCAGCAGCTTACTAGCAGGAGTGGAGGAGACCCAGTACTTC. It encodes CASSLLAGVEETQYF.

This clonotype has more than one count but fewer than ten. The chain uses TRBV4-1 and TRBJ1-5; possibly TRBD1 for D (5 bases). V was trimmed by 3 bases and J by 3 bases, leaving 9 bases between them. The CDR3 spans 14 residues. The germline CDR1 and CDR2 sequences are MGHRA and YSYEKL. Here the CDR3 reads CASSQVGTNQPQHF. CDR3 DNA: TGCGCCAGCAGCCAGGTTGGGACCAATCAGCCCCAGCATTTT.

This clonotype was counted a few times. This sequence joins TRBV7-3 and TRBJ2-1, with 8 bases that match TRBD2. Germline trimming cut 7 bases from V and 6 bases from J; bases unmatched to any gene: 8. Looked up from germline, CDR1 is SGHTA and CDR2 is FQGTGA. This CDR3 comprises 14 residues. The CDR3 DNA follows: TGTGCCAGCACCCCGCATGGGACTAGCAATGAGCAGTTCTTC. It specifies CASTPHGTSNEQFF.